A selection of T cell receptor beta chains follows, all from one sample in a study of cytomegalovirus exposure and HLA in healthy donors. Clones were read by immunoSEQ multiplex PCR, and TCRdb kept only the in-frame ones, dropping some. The sample shows more than 100,000 clones, roughly 77% of them seen only once. The sequenced sample consisted of PBMCs. These receptors originate from a young woman in good health and CMV-seropositive. Both conserved end residues are part of each CDR3. The order of the fields is CDR3 protein, CDR3 DNA, D gene, clone size, V gene, J gene. The D gene is left open where the match is weak. Part of the rows lack a size; the others show once, few, many or a class for expanded clones.

cdr3_aa: CSVVGQGHGYTF
cdr3_nt: TGCAGCGTTGTCGGGCAGGGGCATGGCTACACCTTC
d_call: -
clone_size: once
v_call: TRBV29-1
j_call: TRBJ1-2

cdr3_aa: CASSLSGGGTTGELFF
cdr3_nt: TGTGCCAGCAGCTTATCTGGGGGAGGGACAACCGGGGAGCTGTTTTTT
d_call: -
clone_size: -
v_call: TRBV7-3
j_call: TRBJ2-2

cdr3_aa: CASSFGQGRSTNEKLFF
cdr3_nt: TGCGCCAGCAGCTTCGGACAGGGGAGGTCCACTAATGAAAAACTGTTTTTT
d_call: TRBD1
clone_size: -
v_call: TRBV5-1
j_call: TRBJ1-4

cdr3_aa: CASSLRQGAWGEKLFF
cdr3_nt: TGTGCCAGCAGTCTCCGCCAGGGGGCCTGGGGTGAAAAACTGTTTTTT
d_call: TRBD1
clone_size: -
v_call: TRBV28
j_call: TRBJ1-4

cdr3_aa: CASSFIVRGTDTQYF
cdr3_nt: TGTGCCAGCAGCTTCATCGTCAGGGGGACAGATACGCAGTATTTT
d_call: TRBD1
clone_size: -
v_call: TRBV7-8
j_call: TRBJ2-3

cdr3_aa: CASRNYPGTGMEKLFF
cdr3_nt: TGCGCCAGCCGGAACTATCCCGGGACAGGGATGGAAAAACTGTTTTTT
d_call: TRBD1
clone_size: once
v_call: TRBV5-1
j_call: TRBJ1-4

cdr3_aa: CASSMVSRDYGYTF
cdr3_nt: TGTGCCAGTAGTATGGTGTCCAGGGACTATGGCTACACCTTC
d_call: -
clone_size: few
v_call: TRBV19
j_call: TRBJ1-2

cdr3_aa: CASSVGSLRSPRTDTQYF
cdr3_nt: TGTGCCAGCAGTGTCGGGAGTCTTAGATCTCCCCGCACAGATACGCAGTATTTT
d_call: -
clone_size: once
v_call: TRBV28
j_call: TRBJ2-3

cdr3_aa: CASSQGDGLAESYEQYF
cdr3_nt: TGTGCCAGCAGCCAAGGGGATGGACTAGCAGAGAGCTACGAGCAGTACTTC
d_call: TRBD2
clone_size: -
v_call: TRBV4-2
j_call: TRBJ2-7

cdr3_aa: CASSLGGTGNTEAFF
cdr3_nt: TGTGCCAGCAGCTTAGGGGGGACAGGGAACACTGAAGCTTTCTTT
d_call: TRBD1
clone_size: -
v_call: TRBV7-8
j_call: TRBJ1-1

cdr3_aa: CASEGGSNQPQHF
cdr3_nt: TGTGCCAGCGAGGGAGGGAGCAATCAGCCCCAGCATTTT
d_call: -
clone_size: -
v_call: TRBV6-1
j_call: TRBJ1-5

cdr3_aa: CASSLAKGTSRPLETQYF
cdr3_nt: TGTGCCAGCAGCTTAGCGAAGGGGACTAGTCGCCCCTTAGAGACCCAGTACTTC
d_call: TRBD2
clone_size: -
v_call: TRBV7-9
j_call: TRBJ2-5

cdr3_aa: CASSEGASGSGEQFF
cdr3_nt: TGTGCTAGCAGCGAGGGGGCTAGCGGGTCAGGTGAGCAGTTCTTC
d_call: -
clone_size: -
v_call: TRBV7-7
j_call: TRBJ2-1

cdr3_aa: CASRGDSYNSPLHF
cdr3_nt: TGCGCCAGCAGAGGGGACAGTTATAATTCACCCCTCCACTTT
d_call: TRBD1
clone_size: few
v_call: TRBV5-1
j_call: TRBJ1-6

cdr3_aa: CASSFRGNTIYF
cdr3_nt: TGTGCCAGCAGCTTCCGGGGAAACACCATATATTTT
d_call: -
clone_size: -
v_call: TRBV6-6
j_call: TRBJ1-3

cdr3_aa: CASSLAGTDTQYF
cdr3_nt: TGTGCCAGTAGTTTAGCAGGGACAGATACGCAGTATTTT
d_call: -
clone_size: -
v_call: TRBV28
j_call: TRBJ2-3

cdr3_aa: CASSFSDRGVREQYF
cdr3_nt: TGTGCCAGCAGCTTTTCGGACAGGGGGGTGAGGGAGCAGTACTTC
d_call: TRBD1
clone_size: -
v_call: TRBV5-6
j_call: TRBJ2-7

cdr3_aa: CASSPTGNQPQHF
cdr3_nt: TGTGCCAGCAGCCCGACAGGGAATCAGCCCCAGCATTTT
d_call: TRBD1
clone_size: -
v_call: TRBV2
j_call: TRBJ1-5

cdr3_aa: CASSRGTGRYEQYF
cdr3_nt: TGTGCCAGTAGTAGGGGGACAGGGCGCTACGAGCAGTACTTC
d_call: TRBD1
clone_size: -
v_call: TRBV19
j_call: TRBJ2-7

cdr3_aa: CASSLAGEGLNEKLFF
cdr3_nt: TGTGCCAGCAGCTTAGCGGGGGAGGGCCTTAATGAAAAACTGTTTTTT
d_call: -
clone_size: -
v_call: TRBV5-4
j_call: TRBJ1-4

cdr3_aa: CASSSERLGPQHF
cdr3_nt: TGTGCCAGCAGCTCGGAGAGGTTGGGGCCCCAGCATTTT
d_call: -
clone_size: few
v_call: TRBV11-2
j_call: TRBJ1-5

cdr3_aa: CASRQGFGTGELFF
cdr3_nt: TGTGCCAGTAGGCAGGGGTTTGGCACCGGGGAGCTGTTTTTT
d_call: -
clone_size: -
v_call: TRBV19
j_call: TRBJ2-2

cdr3_aa: CASSRGGVAGALDTQYF
cdr3_nt: TGTGCCAGCAGCAGGGGGGGAGTAGCGGGAGCCCTAGATACGCAGTATTTT
d_call: -
clone_size: -
v_call: TRBV21-1
j_call: TRBJ2-3

cdr3_aa: CASSVGDKLTLGYEQYF
cdr3_nt: TGTGCCAGCAGCGTAGGAGACAAACTCACCTTGGGCTACGAGCAGTACTTC
d_call: -
clone_size: -
v_call: TRBV9
j_call: TRBJ2-7

cdr3_aa: CASRQTGIESPLHF
cdr3_nt: TGTGCCAGTAGGCAGACAGGGATAGAATCACCCCTCCACTTT
d_call: TRBD1
clone_size: -
v_call: TRBV19
j_call: TRBJ1-6

cdr3_aa: CASSSDRGSNQPQHF
cdr3_nt: TGTGCCAGCAGCTCGGACAGGGGGAGCAATCAGCCCCAGCATTTT
d_call: TRBD1
clone_size: -
v_call: TRBV6-5
j_call: TRBJ1-5

cdr3_aa: CASSLYGIRLNTEAFF
cdr3_nt: TGTGCCAGCAGCTTGTACGGGATTAGACTGAACACTGAAGCTTTCTTT
d_call: -
clone_size: -
v_call: TRBV5-4
j_call: TRBJ1-1

cdr3_aa: CASRGAGQGNQPQHF
cdr3_nt: TGTGCCAGCAGAGGGGCAGGGCAGGGCAATCAGCCCCAGCATTTT
d_call: -
clone_size: once
v_call: TRBV28
j_call: TRBJ1-5

cdr3_aa: CASSFTGTVSYEQYF
cdr3_nt: TGCGCCAGCAGCTTTACCGGGACAGTCTCCTACGAGCAGTACTTC
d_call: TRBD1
clone_size: -
v_call: TRBV5-1
j_call: TRBJ2-7

cdr3_aa: CASSLKQGNEQFF
cdr3_nt: TGTGCTAGCAGCTTGAAACAGGGGAATGAGCAGTTCTTC
d_call: TRBD1
clone_size: -
v_call: TRBV7-7
j_call: TRBJ2-1

cdr3_aa: CASSEGGAQPQHF
cdr3_nt: TGTGCCAGCAGTGAAGGCGGGGCTCAGCCCCAGCATTTT
d_call: -
clone_size: few
v_call: TRBV6-1
j_call: TRBJ1-5

cdr3_aa: CSVGDGGTLWLQGYTF
cdr3_nt: TGCAGCGTTGGCGACGGAGGAACTCTATGGCTACAGGGCTACACCTTC
d_call: -
clone_size: -
v_call: TRBV29-1
j_call: TRBJ1-2

cdr3_aa: CAISESSGGGKETQYF
cdr3_nt: TGTGCCATCAGTGAGTCCAGCGGGGGGGGGAAAGAGACCCAGTACTTC
d_call: TRBD2
clone_size: -
v_call: TRBV10-3
j_call: TRBJ2-5

cdr3_aa: CAWSNQGIEEKLFF
cdr3_nt: TGTGCCTGGAGTAATCAGGGGATTGAGGAAAAACTGTTTTTT
d_call: -
clone_size: -
v_call: TRBV30
j_call: TRBJ1-4

cdr3_aa: CASSISLIGTEAFF
cdr3_nt: TGTGCCAGTAGTATATCCCTAATCGGCACTGAAGCTTTCTTT
d_call: -
clone_size: -
v_call: TRBV19
j_call: TRBJ1-1

cdr3_aa: CATKGREDVVETQYF
cdr3_nt: TGCGCCACCAAGGGGCGGGAGGATGTGGTAGAGACCCAGTACTTC
d_call: TRBD2
clone_size: few
v_call: TRBV10-2
j_call: TRBJ2-5

cdr3_aa: CASSKVAVTGNTIYF
cdr3_nt: TGTGCCAGCAGCAAAGTTGCAGTAACTGGAAACACCATATATTTT
d_call: -
clone_size: -
v_call: TRBV21-1
j_call: TRBJ1-3